This TCR beta chain was captured in a study of OX40 agonist ivuxolimab in advanced cancers. TCRdb keeps only in-frame clones here, not all; method: immunoSEQ multiplex PCR. The sample contains 70,000 to 80,000 clones, around 90% of which appear only once. Here the sequenced sample was CD4+ or CD8+ T cells sorted from blood, taken in a trial of the OX40 agonist ivuxolimab. This TCR derives from an adult with an advanced solid tumor such as melanoma, head and neck, liver or kidney cancer.

Here the CDR3 reads CASSYKTSTYGYTF. DNA for the CDR3: TGTGCCAGCAGTTATAAAACAAGTACCTATGGCTACACCTTC. The rearrangement uses TRBV6-5 and TRBJ1-2; D is unclear. Germline CDR1 reads MNHEY; CDR2 reads SVGAGI. Trimming shortened V by 3 bases and J by 4 bases, and 12 bases separated the two germline ends. This CDR3 has 14 residues.